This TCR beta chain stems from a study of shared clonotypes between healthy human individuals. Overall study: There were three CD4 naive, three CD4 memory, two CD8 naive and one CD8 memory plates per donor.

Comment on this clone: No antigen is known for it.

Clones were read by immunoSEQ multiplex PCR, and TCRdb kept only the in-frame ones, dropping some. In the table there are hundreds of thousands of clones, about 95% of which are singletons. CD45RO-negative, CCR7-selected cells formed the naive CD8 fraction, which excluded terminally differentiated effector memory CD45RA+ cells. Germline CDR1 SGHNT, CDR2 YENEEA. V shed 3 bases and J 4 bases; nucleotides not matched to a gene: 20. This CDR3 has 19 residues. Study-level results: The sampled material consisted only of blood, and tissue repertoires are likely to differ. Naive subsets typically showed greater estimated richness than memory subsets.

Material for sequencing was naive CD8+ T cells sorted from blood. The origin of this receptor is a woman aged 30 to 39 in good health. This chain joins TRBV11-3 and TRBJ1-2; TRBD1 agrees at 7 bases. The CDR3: CASSFRRGGPRHPLYGYTF. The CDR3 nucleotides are TGTGCCAGCAGCTTCCGCAGGGGGGGACCCCGACATCCACTCTATGGCTACACCTTC.